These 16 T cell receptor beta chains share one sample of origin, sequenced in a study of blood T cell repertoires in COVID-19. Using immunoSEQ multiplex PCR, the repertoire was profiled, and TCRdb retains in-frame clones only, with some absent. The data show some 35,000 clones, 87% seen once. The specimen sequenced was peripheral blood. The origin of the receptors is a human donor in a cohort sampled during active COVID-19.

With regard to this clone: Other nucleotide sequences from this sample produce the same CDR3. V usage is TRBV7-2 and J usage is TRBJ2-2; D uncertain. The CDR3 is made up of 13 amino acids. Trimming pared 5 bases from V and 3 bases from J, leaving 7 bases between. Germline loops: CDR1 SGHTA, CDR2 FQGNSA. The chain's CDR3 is CASSLLYTGELFF. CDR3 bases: TGTGCCAGCAGCCTCCTTTACACCGGGGAGCTGTTTTTT.

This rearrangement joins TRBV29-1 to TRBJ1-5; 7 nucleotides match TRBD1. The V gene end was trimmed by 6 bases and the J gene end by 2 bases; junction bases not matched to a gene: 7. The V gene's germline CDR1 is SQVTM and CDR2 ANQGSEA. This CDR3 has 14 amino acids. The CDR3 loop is CSVTQGGGNQPQHF. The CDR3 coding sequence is TGCAGCGTAACTCAGGGGGGAGGCAATCAGCCCCAGCATTTT.

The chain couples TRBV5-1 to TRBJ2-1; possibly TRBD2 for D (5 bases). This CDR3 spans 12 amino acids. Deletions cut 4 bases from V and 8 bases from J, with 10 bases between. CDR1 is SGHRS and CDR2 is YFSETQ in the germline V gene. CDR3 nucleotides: TGCGCCAGCAGCGTTAACGGGGATGAGCAGTTCTTC. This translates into CASSVNGDEQFF.

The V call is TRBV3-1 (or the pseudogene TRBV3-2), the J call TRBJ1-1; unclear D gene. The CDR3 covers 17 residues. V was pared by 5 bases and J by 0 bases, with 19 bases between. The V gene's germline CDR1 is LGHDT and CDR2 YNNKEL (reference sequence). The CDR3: CASSKTPSFTMNTEAFF. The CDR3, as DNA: TGTGCCAGCAGCAAGACCCCCAGCTTTACTATGAACACTGAAGCTTTCTTT.

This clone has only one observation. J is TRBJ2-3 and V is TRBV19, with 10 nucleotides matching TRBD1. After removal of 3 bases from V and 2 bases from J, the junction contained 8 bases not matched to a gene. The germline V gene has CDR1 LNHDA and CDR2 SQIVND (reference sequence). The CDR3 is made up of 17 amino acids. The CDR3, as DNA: TGTGCCAGTAGTATCCTGGGACAGGGGACAAACACAGATACGCAGTATTTT. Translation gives CASSILGQGTNTDTQYF.

CDR3 residues: CATRDTLGTEAFF. The CDR3 DNA is TGCGCCACCCGGGACACCCTGGGGACTGAAGCTTTCTTT. V gene TRBV10-1 combines with J gene TRBJ1-1, with a weak D call TRBD1 (6 bases). V was pared by 10 bases and J by 5 bases, with 17 bases between. The germline CDR1 and CDR2 sequences are WNHNN and SYGVQD (reference sequence). The CDR3 extends over 13 amino acids.

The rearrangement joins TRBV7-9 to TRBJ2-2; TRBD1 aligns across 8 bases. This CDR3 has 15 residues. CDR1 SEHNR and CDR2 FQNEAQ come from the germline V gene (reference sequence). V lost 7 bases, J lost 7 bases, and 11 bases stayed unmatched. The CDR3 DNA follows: TGTGCCAGCACCCCAGGGTCAGGGGGCTTCGGGGAGCTGTTTTTT. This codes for CASTPGSGGFGELFF.

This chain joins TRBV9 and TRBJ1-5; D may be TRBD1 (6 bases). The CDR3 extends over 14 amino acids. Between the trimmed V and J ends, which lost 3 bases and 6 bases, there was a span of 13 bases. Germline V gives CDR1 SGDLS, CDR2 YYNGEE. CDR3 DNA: TGTGCCAGCAGCGGAGGGGGGGGAGGTCAGCCCCAGCATTTT. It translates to CASSGGGGGQPQHF. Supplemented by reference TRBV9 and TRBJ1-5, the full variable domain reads DSGVTQTPKHLITATGQRVTLRCSPRSGDLSVYWYQQSLDQGLQFLIQYYNGEERAKGNILERFSAQQFPDLHSELNLSSLELGDSALYFCASSGGGGGQPQHFGDGTRLSIL.

CDR3 DNA: TGTGCCAGCAGCCCCGATGGGGCCCGGGAGGATACGCAGTATTTT. Translating gives CASSPDGAREDTQYF. The J gene is TRBJ2-3, the V gene TRBV5-5; D may be TRBD2 (6 bases). The CDR3 runs to 15 residues. Looked up from germline, CDR1 is SGHKS and CDR2 is YYEKEE (reference sequence). V lost 4 bases, J lost 6 bases, and 18 bases lay in between.

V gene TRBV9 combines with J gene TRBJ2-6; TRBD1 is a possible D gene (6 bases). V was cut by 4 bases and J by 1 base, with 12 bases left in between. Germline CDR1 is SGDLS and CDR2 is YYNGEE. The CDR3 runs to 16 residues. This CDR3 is CASSPNRASGANVLTF. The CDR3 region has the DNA TGTGCCAGCAGCCCGAACAGGGCTTCTGGGGCCAACGTCCTGACTTTC.

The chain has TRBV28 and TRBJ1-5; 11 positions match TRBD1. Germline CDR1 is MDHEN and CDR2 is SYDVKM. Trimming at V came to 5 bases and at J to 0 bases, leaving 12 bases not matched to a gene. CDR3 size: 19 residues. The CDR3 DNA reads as TGTGCCAGCAGTAGTAGGGACAGGGGGTTCGTATATAGCAATCAGCCCCAGCATTTT. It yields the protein CASSSRDRGFVYSNQPQHF. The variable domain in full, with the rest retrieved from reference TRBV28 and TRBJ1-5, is DVKVTQSSRYLVKRTGEKVFLECVQDMDHENMFWYRQDPGLGLRLIYFSYDVKMKEKGDIPEGYSVSREKKERFSLILESASTNQTSMYLCASSSRDRGFVYSNQPQHFGDGTRLSIL.

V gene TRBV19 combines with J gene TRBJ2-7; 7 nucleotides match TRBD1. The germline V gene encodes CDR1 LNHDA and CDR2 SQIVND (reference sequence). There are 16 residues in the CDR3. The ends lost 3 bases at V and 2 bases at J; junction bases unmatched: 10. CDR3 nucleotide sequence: TGTGCCAGTAGTATGGAGGTAGGGACAGCGACCTACGAGCAGTACTTC. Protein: CASSMEVGTATYEQYF.

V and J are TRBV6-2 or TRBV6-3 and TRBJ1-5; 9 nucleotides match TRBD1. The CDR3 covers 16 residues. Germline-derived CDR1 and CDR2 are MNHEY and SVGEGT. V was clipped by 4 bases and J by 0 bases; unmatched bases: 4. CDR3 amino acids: CASSWGQGYSNQPQHF. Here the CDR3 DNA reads TGTGCCAGCAGTTGGGGACAGGGCTATAGCAATCAGCCCCAGCATTTT.

The CDR3: CASSRGDRWQETQYF. The CDR3 DNA is TGTGCCAGTAGTAGAGGGGACAGGTGGCAAGAGACCCAGTACTTC. The chain uses TRBV19 and TRBJ2-5; TRBD1 aligns across 8 bases. The ends lost 4 bases at V and 2 bases at J; junction bases unmatched: 6. CDR1 is LNHDA and CDR2 is SQIVND in the germline V gene (reference sequence). The CDR3 spans 15 residues.

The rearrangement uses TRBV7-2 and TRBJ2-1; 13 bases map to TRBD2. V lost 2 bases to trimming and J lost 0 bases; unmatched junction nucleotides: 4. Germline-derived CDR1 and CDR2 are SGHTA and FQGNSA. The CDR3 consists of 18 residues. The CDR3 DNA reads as TGTGCCAGCAGCTTAAGACTAGCGGGAGGCCGCTCCTACAATGAGCAGTTCTTC. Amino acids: CASSLRLAGGRSYNEQFF.

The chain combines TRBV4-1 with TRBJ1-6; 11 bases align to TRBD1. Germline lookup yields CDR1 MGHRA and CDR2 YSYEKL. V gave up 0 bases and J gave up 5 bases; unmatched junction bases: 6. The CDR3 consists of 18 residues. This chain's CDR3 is CASSQDTGTGGNNSPLHF. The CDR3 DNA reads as TGCGCCAGCAGCCAAGATACCGGGACAGGGGGAAATAATTCACCCCTCCACTTT.